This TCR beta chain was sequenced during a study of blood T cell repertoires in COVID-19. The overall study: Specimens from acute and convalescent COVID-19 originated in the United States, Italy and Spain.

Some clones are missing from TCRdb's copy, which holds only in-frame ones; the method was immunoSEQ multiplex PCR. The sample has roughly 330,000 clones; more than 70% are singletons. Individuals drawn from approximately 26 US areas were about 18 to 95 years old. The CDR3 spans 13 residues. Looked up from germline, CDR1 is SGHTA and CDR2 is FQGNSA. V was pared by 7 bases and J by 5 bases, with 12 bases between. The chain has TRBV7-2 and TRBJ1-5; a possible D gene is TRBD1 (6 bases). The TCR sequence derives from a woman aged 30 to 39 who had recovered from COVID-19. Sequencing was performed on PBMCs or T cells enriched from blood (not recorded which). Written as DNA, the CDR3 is TGTGCCAGCACCCCGGACAGATATCAGCCCCAGCATTTT. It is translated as CASTPDRYQPQHF.